This TCR beta chain was recorded in a study of OX40 agonist ivuxolimab in advanced cancers. Study overall: An agonistic human IgG2 monoclonal antibody against OX40 (CD134) was given.

Sequencing was performed with immunoSEQ multiplex PCR; in TCRdb, only in-frame clones are kept and a portion is missing. The data hold 60,000 to 70,000 clones, with 84% observed a single time. The CDR3 spans 15 residues. Germline CDR1 SGHVS, CDR2 FNYEAQ. V lost 2 bases to trimming and J lost 1 base, with 8 bases between them. Baseline, cycle 4 day 1, and cycle 7 day 1 were the blood sampling points. Study outcomes and limitations: Partial responders receiving 0.1-3.0 mg/kg showed among the lowest clonal expansion. The work left the antigen specificity of expanded peripheral T cells undetermined.

Concerning this clone: The antigen remains unidentified.

Material: CD4+ or CD8+ T cells sorted from blood, obtained in a trial of the OX40 agonist ivuxolimab. The chain combines TRBV7-6 with TRBJ2-2; D call uncertain. The clonotype originates from an adult with an advanced solid tumor such as melanoma, head and neck, liver or kidney cancer. CDR3 in amino acids: CASSLRAQNTGELFF. The CDR3 DNA reads TGTGCCAGCAGCTTACGGGCCCAGAACACCGGGGAGCTGTTTTTT.